The TCR beta chain described here comes from a study of human versus mouse CDR3 diversity and MHC coevolution. Whole-study context: Reportedly, immunoSEQ detects one in 200,000 T cells with minimized PCR bias.

Clones were sequenced by immunoSEQ multiplex PCR, and TCRdb holds only the in-frame ones, with some missing. The table has about 60,000 clones, just under 95% seen once. The J segment lost 8 bases and the V segment lost 4 bases, leaving 8 bases of the junction unmatched. The CDR3 sequence is 14 residues long. Germline loops: CDR1 LNHDA, CDR2 SQIVND (reference sequence). General study results and limits: Compared with mice, human CDR3s carried more deletions and insertions on average. In humans, T-cell selection involved 5 or 6 MHC II alleles.

To note about this clone: Its antigen is not known.

The TCR was taken from a person in their sixties or seventies in good health. The chain carries TRBV19 and TRBJ1-5, with TRBD1 matching 7 bases. The sequenced sample was naive CD4+ T cells from blood. Indicated subset: CD45RO-negative CD62L-positive naive CD4 T cells. The CDR3 DNA reads TGTGCCAGTAGTACAACAGGGGAGAGGGAGCCCCAGCATTTT. As protein: CASSTTGEREPQHF. The entire variable domain, with the rest obtained from reference TRBV19 and TRBJ1-5, is as follows: DGGITQSPKYLFRKEGQNVTLSCEQNLNHDAMYWYRQDPGQGLRLIYYSQIVNDFQKGDIAEGYSVSREKKESFPLTVTSAQKNPTAFYLCASSTTGEREPQHFGDGTRLSIL.